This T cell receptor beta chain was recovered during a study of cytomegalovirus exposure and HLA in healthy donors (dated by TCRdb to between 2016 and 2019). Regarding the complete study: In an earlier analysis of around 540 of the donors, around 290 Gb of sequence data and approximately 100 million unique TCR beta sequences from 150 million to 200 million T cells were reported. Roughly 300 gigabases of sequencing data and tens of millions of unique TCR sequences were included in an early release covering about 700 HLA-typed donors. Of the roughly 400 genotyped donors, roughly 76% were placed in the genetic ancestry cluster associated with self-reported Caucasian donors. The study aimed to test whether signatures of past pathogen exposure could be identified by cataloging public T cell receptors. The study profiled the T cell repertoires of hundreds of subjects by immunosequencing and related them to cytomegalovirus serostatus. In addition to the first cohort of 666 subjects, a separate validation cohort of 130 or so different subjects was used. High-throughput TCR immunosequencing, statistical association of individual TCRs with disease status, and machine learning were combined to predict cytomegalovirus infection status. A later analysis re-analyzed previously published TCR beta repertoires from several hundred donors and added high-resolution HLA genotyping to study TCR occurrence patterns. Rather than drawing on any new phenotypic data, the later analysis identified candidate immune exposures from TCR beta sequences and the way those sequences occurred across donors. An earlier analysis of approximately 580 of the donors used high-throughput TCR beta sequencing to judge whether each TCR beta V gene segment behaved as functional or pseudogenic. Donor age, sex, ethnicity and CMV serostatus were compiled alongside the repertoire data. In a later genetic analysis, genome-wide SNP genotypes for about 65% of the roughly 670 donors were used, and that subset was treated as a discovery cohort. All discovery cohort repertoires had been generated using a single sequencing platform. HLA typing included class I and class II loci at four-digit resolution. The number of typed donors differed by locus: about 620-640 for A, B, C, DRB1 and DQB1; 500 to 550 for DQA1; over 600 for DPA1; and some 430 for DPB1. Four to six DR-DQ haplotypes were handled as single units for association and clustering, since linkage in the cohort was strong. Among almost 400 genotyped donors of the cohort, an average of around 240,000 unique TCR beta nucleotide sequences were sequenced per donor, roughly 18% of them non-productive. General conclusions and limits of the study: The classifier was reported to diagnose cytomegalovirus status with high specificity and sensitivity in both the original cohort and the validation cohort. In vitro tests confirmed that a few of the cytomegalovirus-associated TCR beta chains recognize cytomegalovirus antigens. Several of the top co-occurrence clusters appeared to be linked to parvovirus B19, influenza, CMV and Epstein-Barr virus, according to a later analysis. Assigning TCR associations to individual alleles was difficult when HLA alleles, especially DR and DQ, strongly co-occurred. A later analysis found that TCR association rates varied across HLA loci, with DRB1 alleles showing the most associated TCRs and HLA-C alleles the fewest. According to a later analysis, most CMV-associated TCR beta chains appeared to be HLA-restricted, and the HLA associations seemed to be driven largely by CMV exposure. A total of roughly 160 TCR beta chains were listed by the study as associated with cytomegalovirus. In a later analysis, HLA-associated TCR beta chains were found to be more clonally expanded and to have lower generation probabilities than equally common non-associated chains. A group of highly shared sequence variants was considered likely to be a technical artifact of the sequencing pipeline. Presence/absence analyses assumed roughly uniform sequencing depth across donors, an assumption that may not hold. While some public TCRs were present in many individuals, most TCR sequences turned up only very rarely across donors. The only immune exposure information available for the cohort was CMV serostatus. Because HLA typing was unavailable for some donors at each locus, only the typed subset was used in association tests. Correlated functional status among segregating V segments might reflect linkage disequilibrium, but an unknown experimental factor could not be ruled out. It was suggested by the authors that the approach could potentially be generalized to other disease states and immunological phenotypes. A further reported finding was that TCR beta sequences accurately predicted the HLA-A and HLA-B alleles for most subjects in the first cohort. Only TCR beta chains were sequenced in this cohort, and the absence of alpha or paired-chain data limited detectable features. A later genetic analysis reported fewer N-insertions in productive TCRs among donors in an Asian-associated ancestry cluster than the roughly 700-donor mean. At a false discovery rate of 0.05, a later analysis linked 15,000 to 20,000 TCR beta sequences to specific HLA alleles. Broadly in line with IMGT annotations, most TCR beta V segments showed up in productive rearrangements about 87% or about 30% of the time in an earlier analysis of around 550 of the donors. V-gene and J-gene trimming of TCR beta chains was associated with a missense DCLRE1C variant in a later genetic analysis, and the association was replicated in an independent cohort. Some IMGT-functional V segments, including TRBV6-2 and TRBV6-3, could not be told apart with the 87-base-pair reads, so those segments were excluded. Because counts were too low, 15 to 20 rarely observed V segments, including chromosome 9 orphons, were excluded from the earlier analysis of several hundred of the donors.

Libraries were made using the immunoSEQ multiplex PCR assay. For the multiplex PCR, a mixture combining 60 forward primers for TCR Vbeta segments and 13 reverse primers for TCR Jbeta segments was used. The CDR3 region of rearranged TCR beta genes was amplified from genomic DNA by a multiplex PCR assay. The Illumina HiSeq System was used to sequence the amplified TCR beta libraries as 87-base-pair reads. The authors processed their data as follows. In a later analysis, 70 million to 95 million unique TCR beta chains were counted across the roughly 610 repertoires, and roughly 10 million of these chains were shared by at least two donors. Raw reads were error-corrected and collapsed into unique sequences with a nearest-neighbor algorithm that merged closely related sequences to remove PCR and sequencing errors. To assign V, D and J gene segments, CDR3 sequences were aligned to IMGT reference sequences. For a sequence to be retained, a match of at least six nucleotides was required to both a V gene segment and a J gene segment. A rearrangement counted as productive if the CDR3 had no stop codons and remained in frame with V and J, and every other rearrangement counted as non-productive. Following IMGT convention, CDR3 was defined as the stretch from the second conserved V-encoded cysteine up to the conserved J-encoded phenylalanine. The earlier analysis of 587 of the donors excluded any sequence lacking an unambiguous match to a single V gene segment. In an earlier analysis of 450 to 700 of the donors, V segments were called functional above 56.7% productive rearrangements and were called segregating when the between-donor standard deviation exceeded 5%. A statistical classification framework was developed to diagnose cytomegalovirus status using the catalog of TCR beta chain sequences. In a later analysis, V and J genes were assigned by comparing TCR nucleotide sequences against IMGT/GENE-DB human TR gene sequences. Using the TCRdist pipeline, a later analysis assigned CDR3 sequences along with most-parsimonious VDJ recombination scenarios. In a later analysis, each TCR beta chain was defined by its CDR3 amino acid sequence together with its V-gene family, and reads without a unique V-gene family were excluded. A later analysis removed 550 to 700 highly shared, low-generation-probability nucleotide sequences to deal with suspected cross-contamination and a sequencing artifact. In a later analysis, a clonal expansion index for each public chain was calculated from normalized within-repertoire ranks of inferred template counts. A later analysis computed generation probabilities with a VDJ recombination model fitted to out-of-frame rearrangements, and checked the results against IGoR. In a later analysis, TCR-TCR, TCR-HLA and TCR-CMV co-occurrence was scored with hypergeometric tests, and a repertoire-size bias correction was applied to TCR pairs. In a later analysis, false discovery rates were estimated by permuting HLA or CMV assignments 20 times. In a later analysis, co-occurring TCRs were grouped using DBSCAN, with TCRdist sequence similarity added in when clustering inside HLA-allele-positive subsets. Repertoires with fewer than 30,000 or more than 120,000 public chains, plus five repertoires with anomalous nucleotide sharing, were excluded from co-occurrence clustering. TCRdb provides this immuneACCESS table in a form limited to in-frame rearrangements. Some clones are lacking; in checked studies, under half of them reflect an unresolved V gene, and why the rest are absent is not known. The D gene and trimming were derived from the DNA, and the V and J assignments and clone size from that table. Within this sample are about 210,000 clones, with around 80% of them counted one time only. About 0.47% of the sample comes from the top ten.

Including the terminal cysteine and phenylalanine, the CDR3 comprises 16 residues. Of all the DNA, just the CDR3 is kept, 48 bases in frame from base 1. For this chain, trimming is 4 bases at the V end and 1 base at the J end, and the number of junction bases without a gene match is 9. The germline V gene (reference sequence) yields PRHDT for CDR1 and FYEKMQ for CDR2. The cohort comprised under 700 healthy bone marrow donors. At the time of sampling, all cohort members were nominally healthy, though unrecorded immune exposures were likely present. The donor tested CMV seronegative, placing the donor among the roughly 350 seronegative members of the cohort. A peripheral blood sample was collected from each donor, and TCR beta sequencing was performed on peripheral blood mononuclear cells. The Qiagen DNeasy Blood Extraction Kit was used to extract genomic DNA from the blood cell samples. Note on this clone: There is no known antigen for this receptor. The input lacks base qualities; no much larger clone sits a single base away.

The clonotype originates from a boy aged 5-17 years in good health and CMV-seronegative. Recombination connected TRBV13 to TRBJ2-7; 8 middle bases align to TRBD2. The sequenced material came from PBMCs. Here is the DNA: TGTGCCAGCAGCTCGCCCCTAGCGGGTGCTTCCTACGAGCAGTACTTC. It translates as CASSSPLAGASYEQYF. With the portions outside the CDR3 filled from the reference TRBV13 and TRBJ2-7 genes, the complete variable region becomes AAGVIQSPRHLIKEKRETATLKCYPIPRHDTVYWYQQGPGQDPQFLISFYEKMQSDKGSIPDRFSAQQFSDYHSELNMSSLELGDSALYFCASSSPLAGASYEQYFGPGTRLTVT.